A single sample gave rise to the 12 T cell receptor beta chains below, sequenced in a study of control samples from healthy donors and cancer patients. The assay was immunoSEQ multiplex PCR, and TCRdb's table has in-frame clones only and misses some. The repertoire holds 170,000 or so clones, with approximately 94% as singletons. Sequenced: blood. These receptor sequences come from a man aged 30 to 45 in good health.

This chain connects TRBV5-1 to TRBJ2-2; D is ambiguous. This CDR3 comprises 12 residues. Germline values: CDR1 SGHRS, CDR2 YFSETQ. V was pared by 1 base and J by 4 bases, with 2 bases between. The CDR3 DNA follows: TGCGCCAGCAGCTTGACCACCGGGGAGCTGTTTTTT. It is translated as CASSLTTGELFF.

The chain links TRBV5-1 to TRBJ2-1, with 16 bases aligning to TRBD2. Germline CDR1 reads SGHRS; CDR2 reads YFSETQ. With 3 bases clipped from V and 2 bases from J, the junction kept 2 bases outside the gene matches. CDR3 length equals 17 residues. The CDR3 region is CASSSGTSGRAYNEQFF. The CDR3 DNA follows: TGCGCCAGCAGCTCGGGGACTAGCGGGAGGGCCTACAATGAGCAGTTCTTC.

The chain couples TRBV19 to TRBJ2-1, with D maybe TRBD1 (8 bases). V was clipped by 7 bases and J by 2 bases, with 15 bases between them. From germline, CDR1 is LNHDA and CDR2 SQIVND (reference sequence). CDR3 size: 15 residues. In DNA, the CDR3 is TGTGCCAGTAAGGACAGGGAGGGCCCCTACAATGAGCAGTTCTTC. Translated, it gives CASKDREGPYNEQFF.

V is TRBV4-2 and J is TRBJ2-1; the D call may be TRBD1 or TRBD2 (5 bases each). The V and J ends lost 7 bases and 4 bases respectively, with 20 bases between them. CDR3 length equals 16 residues. Germline CDR1 reads LGHNA; CDR2 reads YNFKEQ. The CDR3 DNA sequence: TGTGCCAGCAAAAAGGGAGTGGGGGAGTCGTACAATGAGCAGTTCTTC. Its protein product is CASKKGVGESYNEQFF.

This clone was observed once. The chain has TRBV3-1 (or the pseudogene TRBV3-2) and TRBJ1-2, with D possibly TRBD1 on 5 matching bases. Looked up from germline, CDR1 is LGHDT and CDR2 is YNNKEL (reference sequence). This CDR3 is 13 amino acids long. Deletions cut 4 bases from V and 4 bases from J, with 10 bases between. This CDR3 reads CASSLLGGYGYTF. As DNA, the CDR3 is TGTGCCAGCAGCCTTCTGGGGGGCTATGGCTACACCTTC.

The genes are TRBV10-1 and TRBJ1-1; no clear D gene. V was trimmed by 2 bases and J by 0 bases, leaving 7 bases between them. Germline V gene sequence: CDR1 WNHNN, CDR2 SYGVQD (reference sequence). This CDR3 contains 14 residues. The CDR3 loop reads CASSEGLMNTEAFF. DNA for the CDR3: TGCGCCAGCAGTGAGGGACTGATGAACACTGAAGCTTTCTTT.

As for this clone: This specimen includes other DNA sequences encoding the same CDR3. The rearrangement uses TRBV7-2 and TRBJ2-7, with TRBD2 matching over 7 bases. The germline gives CDR1 SGHTA, CDR2 FQGNSA. This CDR3 contains 15 residues. Losses at the gene ends were 2 bases for V and 3 bases for J; bases not matched to a gene: 7. CDR3 coding DNA: TGTGCCAGCAGCTTACATGCTGGCGGGGGCTACGAGCAGTACTTC. It yields the protein CASSLHAGGGYEQYF.

The chain links TRBV11-2 to TRBJ1-1; perhaps TRBD1 as D (5 bases). Germline CDR1 and CDR2: SGHAT and FQNNGV. V was pared by 2 bases and J by 5 bases, with 15 bases between. There are 15 residues in the CDR3. CDR3 protein: CASSLSVMGETEAFF. The CDR3 DNA sequence: TGTGCCAGCAGCTTATCCGTCATGGGGGAGACTGAAGCTTTCTTT.

The gene calls are TRBV19 and TRBJ1-6; D call uncertain. Germline V gene sequence: CDR1 LNHDA, CDR2 SQIVND (reference sequence). This CDR3 region has 14 residues. Trimming cost V 9 bases and J 7 bases, with 16 bases left between them. The CDR3 protein is CASLGNNNNSPLHF. CDR3 bases: TGTGCCAGCCTGGGTAACAACAACAATTCACCCCTCCACTTT.

This clone was recorded once. The chain carries TRBV30 and TRBJ1-4; 10 bases are shared with TRBD1. Unmatched junction bases numbered 2, after V lost 3 bases and J lost 4 bases. CDR3 length: 14 residues. Germline CDR1 GTSNPN, CDR2 SVGIG (reference sequence). The CDR3 bases are TGTGCCTGGAGGGGGACAGGGGATAATGAAAAACTGTTTTTT. Its protein product is CAWRGTGDNEKLFF.

The chain recombines TRBV7-3 with TRBJ2-3, with 7 positions matching TRBD2. The CDR3 is made up of 15 amino acids. The J segment lost 3 bases and the V segment lost 3 bases, leaving 6 bases of the junction unmatched. Germline values: CDR1 SGHTA, CDR2 FQGTGA. This CDR3 reads CASSFGLDGTDTQYF. The CDR3 DNA reads TGTGCCAGCAGCTTCGGACTAGACGGTACAGATACGCAGTATTTT.

This chain uses TRBV4-3 with TRBJ1-5; maybe TRBD1 (6 bases). The CDR3 has 15 residues. CDR1 and CDR2 from the germline V gene are LGHNA and YSLEER. Deletions cut 0 bases from V and 6 bases from J, with 12 bases between. For the CDR3, the DNA is TGCGCCAGCAGCCAAGACCCGGGGGCTAGTCAGCCCCAGCATTTT. It encodes CASSQDPGASQPQHF.